This TCR beta chain is from a study of blood T cell repertoires in COVID-19. Study summary: Samples came from the United States, Italy and Spain, spanning acute and convalescent COVID-19. PBMCs, B-cell-depleted T cells, or T cells provided the cDNA or gDNA that made up the material.

Authors' analysis steps: Nucleated cell counts were estimated from reference gene primer amplification. Using immunoSEQ multiplex PCR, the repertoire was profiled, and TCRdb retains in-frame clones only, with some absent. The DNA was the basis for D and trimming; V, J and clone size are from that table. This sample has 150,000 to 200,000 clones, with 80% to 85% found just once. This clone came up once. The CDR3 has 11 residues. Germline V gene sequence: CDR1 LNHNV, CDR2 YYDKDF (reference sequence). Trimming stripped 5 bases from V and 11 bases from J, with 12 bases between. Sequenced sample: peripheral blood. This sequence was found in a woman under 40 with acute or convalescent COVID-19. The genes are TRBV15 and TRBJ1-1; D gene ambiguous. The CDR3 loop reads CATSSLTGAFF. CDR3 in DNA: TGTGCCACCAGCTCCCTGACCGGGGCTTTCTTT. The variable domain in full, with the rest retrieved from reference TRBV15 and TRBJ1-1, is DAMVIQNPRYQVTQFGKPVTLSCSQTLNHNVMYWYQQKSSQAPKLLFHYYDKDFNNEADTPDNFQSRRPNTSFCFLDIRSPGLGDTAMYLCATSSLTGAFFGQGTRLTVV.